A selection of T cell receptor beta chains follows, all from one sample in a study of human T cells and chemical hapten exposure. TCRdb reanalysed the RACE reads using MiXCR and keeps one entry per CDR3 protein. The sample consists of under 400,000 distinct CDR3 sequences, roughly 5.3% of them appearing once. Sample: whole blood, taken in connection with sensitization to the hapten diphenylcyclopropenone (DPC). These receptors originate from a woman aged 45-65 years with alopecia areata. Some clones in this sample may be carry-over from other donors' samples. Each CDR3 is given with its conserved first and last residue. D genes are given only for firm matches. Clone size is stated in some rows and not others, as once, few, many or a class when expanded.

CDR3aa: CASSPGGRGSDTQYF
CDR3nt: TGTGCCAGCAGCCCAGGGGGTAGAGGCTCAGATACGCAGTATTTT
v_gene: TRBV7-2
abundance: few
d_gene: TRBD1
j_gene: TRBJ2-3
len: 15

CDR3aa: CASSPDRNSYEQYF
CDR3nt: TGTGCCAGCAGCCCCGACAGGAACTCCTACGAGCAGTACTTC
v_gene: TRBV3-1
abundance: many
d_gene: -
j_gene: TRBJ2-7
len: 14

CDR3aa: CASSFTPGRTDTQYF
CDR3nt: TGTGCCAGCAGTTTCACCCCTGGACGCACAGATACGCAGTATTTT
v_gene: TRBV12-3/TRBV12-4
abundance: -
d_gene: -
j_gene: TRBJ2-3
len: 15

CDR3aa: CSARSGLAGGDEQYF
CDR3nt: TGCAGTGCTAGGTCAGGGTTGGCGGGAGGCGACGAGCAGTACTTC
v_gene: TRBV20-1
abundance: many
d_gene: TRBD2
j_gene: TRBJ2-7
len: 15

CDR3aa: CASSPRTGENYGYTF
CDR3nt: TGTGCCAGCTCACCACGGACAGGCGAAAACTATGGCTACACCTTC
v_gene: TRBV18
abundance: -
d_gene: TRBD1
j_gene: TRBJ1-2
len: 15

CDR3aa: CASSRGSLTLNTEAFF
CDR3nt: TGTGCCAGCAGCCGGGGTTCCTTAACATTGAACACTGAAGCTTTCTTT
v_gene: TRBV7-9
abundance: many
d_gene: -
j_gene: TRBJ1-1
len: 16

CDR3aa: CASSQDFDRGGEKLFF
CDR3nt: TGTGCCAGCAGCCAAGACTTTGACAGGGGAGGAGAAAAACTGTTTTTT
v_gene: TRBV4-2
abundance: many
d_gene: TRBD1
j_gene: TRBJ1-4
len: 16

CDR3aa: CSAPTRTGWNEQFF
CDR3nt: TGCAGTGCCCCGACCCGGACAGGGTGGAATGAGCAGTTCTTC
v_gene: TRBV20-1
abundance: many
d_gene: TRBD1
j_gene: TRBJ2-1
len: 14

CDR3aa: CASTGTTPNSPLHF
CDR3nt: TGCGCCAGCACCGGGACAACACCTAATTCACCCCTCCACTTT
v_gene: TRBV5-1
abundance: many
d_gene: -
j_gene: TRBJ1-6
len: 14

CDR3aa: CASSDGTTSEQFF
CDR3nt: TGTGCCAGCAGTGACGGTACGACAAGTGAGCAGTTCTTC
v_gene: TRBV6-4
abundance: many
d_gene: -
j_gene: TRBJ2-1
len: 13